The 18 T cell receptor beta chains below all came from one sample that was sequenced in a study of response to subunit inactivated influenza vaccine. TCRdb re-called the RT-PCR reads through MiXCR, storing one row per CDR3 protein. The sample lists about 520,000 distinct CDR3 sequences, approximately 7.2% occurring once. The sample was PBMCs from blood, taken 23 months after vaccination. Receptors originate from a man between 50 and 75 years old who received an inactivated influenza vaccine.

This clonotype showed up many times. The V and J genes are TRBV12-3 or TRBV12-4 and TRBJ1-3; tentative D call: TRBD1 (6 bases). V gave up 1 base and J gave up 5 bases, with 9 bases separating them. The CDR3 consists of 14 residues. This chain's CDR3 is CASSLGQERNTIYF. CDR3 nucleotide sequence: TGTGCCAGCAGTTTAGGACAGGAGCGAAACACCATATATTTT.

This chain connects TRBV7-9 to TRBJ2-7; the D gene is possibly TRBD1 (6 bases). Germline CDR1 reads SEHNR; CDR2 reads FQNEAQ (reference sequence). There are 16 residues in the CDR3. V was trimmed by 0 bases and J by 3 bases, leaving 15 bases between them. The CDR3 DNA sequence: TGTGCCAGCAGCTTAGCCCCTGGGACAATAGTCTACGAGCAGTACTTC. Translation: CASSLAPGTIVYEQYF.

The genes are TRBV20-1 and TRBJ1-2; D might be TRBD1 (5 bases). The CDR3 has 11 residues. Germline-derived CDR1 and CDR2 are DFQATT and SNEGSKA (reference sequence). Trimming shortened V by 7 bases and J by 2 bases, and 8 bases separated the two germline ends. The CDR3 region is CSGQGNYGYTF. Written as DNA, the CDR3 is TGCAGTGGTCAGGGAAACTATGGCTACACCTTC.

This clonotype was seen more than once but under ten times. The chain carries TRBV21-1 and TRBJ1-2; the D call TRBD1 from the table was never checked on the DNA. TRBV21-1 is a recognized pseudogene. The CDR3 spans 19 residues. The DNA of the CDR3 is TGTGCCAGCAGCAAAGGGTCGGGCTGCGACAGGGCGTTTTTAGGTGGCTACACCTTC. Translation: CASSKGSGCDRAFLGGYTF.

The chain is built from TRBV10-3 and TRBJ2-4; D not resolved. Trimming shortened V by 3 bases and J by 0 bases, and 9 bases separated the two germline ends. The CDR3 is made up of 15 amino acids. In germline, CDR1 is ENHRY, CDR2 SYGVKD. This CDR3 reads CAISDSSVAKNIQYF. CDR3 nucleotide sequence: TGTGCCATCAGTGACTCCTCCGTAGCCAAAAACATTCAGTACTTC.

The J gene is TRBJ1-2, the V gene TRBV27; 8 bases map to TRBD1. The V and J ends lost 3 bases and 5 bases, in that order; junction bases with no gene match: 8. The CDR3 spans 15 residues. Germline V gene lookup returns CDR1 MNHEY and CDR2 SMNVEV (reference sequence). The chain's CDR3 is CASSFGGTGVYGYTF. As DNA, the CDR3 is TGTGCCAGCAGTTTTGGGGGGACAGGAGTATATGGCTACACCTTC.

CDR3 sequence reads: CASSPQGAPAEAFF. The CDR3 DNA sequence: TGCGCCAGCAGCCCACAGGGGGCTCCAGCGGAAGCTTTCTTT. The chain couples TRBV5-1 to TRBJ1-1; 9 nucleotides line up with TRBD1. V trimming: 4 bases; J trimming: 8 bases; junction bases outside the gene matches: 9. The CDR3 is 14 residues long. Germline V gene lookup returns CDR1 SGHRS and CDR2 YFSETQ.

This clonotype was counted at least ten times. The chain joins TRBV27 to TRBJ2-5, with 9 nucleotides matching TRBD2. This CDR3 contains 16 residues. The J segment lost 3 bases and the V segment lost 6 bases, leaving 11 bases of the junction unmatched. Germline lookup yields CDR1 MNHEY and CDR2 SMNVEV (reference sequence). The CDR3 coding sequence is TGTGCCAGCAGGCCTACCTGGGTAGCGGGAGAAGAGACCCAGTACTTC. It codes for CASRPTWVAGEETQYF.

This clonotype has at least ten counts. The CDR3 nucleotides are TGTGCCAGCAGCCACGGGGGAGGTGAAAAACTGTTTTTT. This encodes CASSHGGGEKLFF. This sequence joins TRBV16 and TRBJ1-4; a possible D gene is TRBD1 (5 bases). Trimming cost V 3 bases and J 7 bases, with 9 bases left between them. This CDR3 is 13 amino acids long. Germline V gives CDR1 KGHSY, CDR2 FQNENV.

A few counts support this clonotype. CDR3 nucleotides: TGTGCCAGCAGTGGGCAGGGGGCTATCAAAGAGACCCAGTACTTC. It yields the protein CASSGQGAIKETQYF. The gene calls are TRBV28 and TRBJ2-5; 8 bases map to TRBD1. Germline CDR1 is MDHEN and CDR2 is SYDVKM. This CDR3 contains 15 residues. The junction had 8 bases not matched to a gene; V was cut back by 5 bases and J by 3 bases.

This clonotype came up many times. V is TRBV7-8 and J is TRBJ2-1, with D perhaps TRBD1 (7 bases). The CDR3 sequence is 14 residues long. Germline V gene data show CDR1 as SGHVS and CDR2 as FQNEAQ. V lost 1 base and J 7 bases, leaving 11 bases between the germline ends. CDR3 DNA: TGTGCCAGCAGCTTAGGCAGGGGGGAGAATGAGCAGTTCTTC. This translates into CASSLGRGENEQFF.

The chain carries TRBV24-1 and TRBJ1-5; D gene unclear. In germline, CDR1 is KGHDR, CDR2 SFDVKD. CDR3 size: 11 residues. V lost 3 bases, J lost 11 bases, and 7 bases lay in between. The CDR3 sequence: CATSDGRSQHF. As DNA, the CDR3 is TGTGCCACCAGTGATGGAAGGTCCCAGCATTTT.

The rearrangement joins TRBV7-9 to TRBJ2-7, with a tentative D call TRBD2 (5 bases). Germline CDR1 and CDR2: SEHNR and FQNEAQ (reference sequence). The CDR3 consists of 13 residues. V lost 0 bases and J 6 bases, leaving 9 bases between the germline ends. The CDR3 nucleotides are TGTGCCAGCAGCTTAGCCGGGATAGGCGAGCAGTACTTC. Translating gives CASSLAGIGEQYF.

The V call is TRBV7-6, the J call TRBJ2-5, with 13 bases lining up with TRBD2. With 5 bases clipped from V and 4 bases from J, the junction kept 4 bases outside the gene matches. The CDR3 spans 15 residues. Per the germline V gene, CDR1 is SGHVS and CDR2 is FNYEAQ. The CDR3 spells CASSTTSGRGETQYF. The CDR3 DNA reads TGTGCCAGCAGCACCACTAGCGGGAGGGGAGAGACCCAGTACTTC.

This clonotype was counted only a few times. The gene calls are TRBV12-3 or TRBV12-4 and TRBJ2-5, with 8 positions matching TRBD1. The J segment lost 4 bases and the V segment lost 3 bases, leaving 4 bases of the junction unmatched. The CDR3 sequence is 14 residues long. CDR3 DNA: TGTGCCAGCAGTTTTACAGGGGGTGGAGAGACCCAGTACTTC. Its translation: CASSFTGGGETQYF.

The CDR3 spells CASSDRLTLYEQYF. CDR3 in DNA: TGTGCCAGTTCCGACAGGTTGACCCTCTACGAGCAGTACTTC. The V and J genes are TRBV18 and TRBJ2-7; D perhaps matches TRBD1 (6 bases). The CDR3 consists of 14 residues. CDR1 and CDR2 from the germline V gene are KGHSH and LQKENI. V lost 9 bases and J lost 3, with 18 bases in between.

The gene calls are TRBV7-6 and TRBJ2-7; TRBD2 aligns across 8 bases. Trimming took 2 bases from V and 9 from J; bases not matched to a gene: 9. This CDR3 region has 14 residues. The germline CDR1 and CDR2 sequences are SGHVS and FNYEAQ. CDR3 loop: CASSLIGTSSWQYF. The DNA for the CDR3 is TGTGCCAGCAGCTTAATTGGGACTAGTTCATGGCAGTACTTC.

For this clonotype: Being one base from a much bigger clone, this may be a read error. V usage is TRBV5-5 and J usage is TRBJ2-2, with D possibly matching TRBD1 (5 bases). The CDR3 contains 15 residues. Germline loops: CDR1 SGHKS, CDR2 YYEKEE (reference sequence). V lost 4 bases, J lost 6 bases, and 16 bases lay in between. CDR3 nucleotides: TGTGCCAGCAGCCGTGGGATAGGGGTTTCCGGGGAGCTGTTTTTT. It encodes CASSRGIGVSGELFF.